This T cell receptor (beta chain) is drawn from a study of shared clonotypes between healthy human individuals. Method: immunoSEQ multiplex PCR; TCRdb's copy keeps in-frame clones and lacks some. The table records 2 million to 2.5 million clones, about 94% of them present only once. Terminally differentiated effector memory CD45RA+ cells were excluded by CCR7 positive selection of CD45RO-negative cells. CDR1 is SNHLY and CDR2 is FYNNEI in the germline V gene. V gave up 4 bases and J gave up 3 bases, with 9 bases separating them. The CDR3 has 13 residues. Sample: naive CD8+ T cells sorted from blood. The chain joins TRBV2 to TRBJ1-1; the D is unclear. This TCR came from a man younger than 30 in good health. CDR3 nucleotide sequence: TGTGCCAGCAGTGGGCAGGAAGACACTGAAGCTTTCTTT. Residues: CASSGQEDTEAFF.